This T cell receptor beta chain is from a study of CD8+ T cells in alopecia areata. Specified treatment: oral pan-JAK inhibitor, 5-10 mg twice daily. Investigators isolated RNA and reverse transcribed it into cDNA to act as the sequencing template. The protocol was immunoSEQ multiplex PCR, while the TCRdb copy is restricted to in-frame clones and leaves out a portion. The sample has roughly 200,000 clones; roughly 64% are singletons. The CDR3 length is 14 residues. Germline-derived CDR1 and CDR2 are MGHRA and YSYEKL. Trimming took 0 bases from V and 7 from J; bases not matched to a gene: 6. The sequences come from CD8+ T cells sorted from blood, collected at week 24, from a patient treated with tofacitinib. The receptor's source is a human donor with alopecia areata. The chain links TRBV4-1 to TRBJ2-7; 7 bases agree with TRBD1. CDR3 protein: CASSQDKGAREQYF. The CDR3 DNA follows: TGCGCCAGCAGCCAAGATAAGGGGGCGAGAGAGCAGTACTTC.